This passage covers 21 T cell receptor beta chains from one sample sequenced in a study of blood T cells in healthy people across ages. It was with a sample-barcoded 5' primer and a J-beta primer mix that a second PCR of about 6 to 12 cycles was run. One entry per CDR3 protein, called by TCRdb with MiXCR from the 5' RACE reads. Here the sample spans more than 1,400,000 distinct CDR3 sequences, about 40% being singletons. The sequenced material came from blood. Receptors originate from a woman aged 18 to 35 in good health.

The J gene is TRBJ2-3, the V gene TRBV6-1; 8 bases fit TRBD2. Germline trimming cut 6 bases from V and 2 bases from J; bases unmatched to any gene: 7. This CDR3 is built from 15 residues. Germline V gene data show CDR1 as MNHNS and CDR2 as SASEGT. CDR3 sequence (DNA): TGTGCCAGCAGGGCGGGTAGCGGGAACACAGATACGCAGTATTTT. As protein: CASRAGSGNTDTQYF.

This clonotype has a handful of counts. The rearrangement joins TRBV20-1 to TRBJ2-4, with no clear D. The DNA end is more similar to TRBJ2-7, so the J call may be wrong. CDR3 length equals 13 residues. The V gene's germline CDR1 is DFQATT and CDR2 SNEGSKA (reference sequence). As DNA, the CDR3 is TGCAGTGCTAGCCAAGCTAAAGCAGACGAGCAGTACTTC. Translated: CSASQAKADEQYF.

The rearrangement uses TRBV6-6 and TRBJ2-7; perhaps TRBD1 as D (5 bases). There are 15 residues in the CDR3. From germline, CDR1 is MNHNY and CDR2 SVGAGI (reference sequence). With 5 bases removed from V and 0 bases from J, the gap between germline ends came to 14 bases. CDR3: CASSGLARDSYEQYF. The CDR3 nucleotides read TGTGCCAGCAGTGGGTTGGCCAGGGACTCCTACGAGCAGTACTTC.

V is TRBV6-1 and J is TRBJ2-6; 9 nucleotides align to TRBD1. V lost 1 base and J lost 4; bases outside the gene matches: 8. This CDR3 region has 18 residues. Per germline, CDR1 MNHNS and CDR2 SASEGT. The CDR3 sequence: CASSEVRDRAGGANVLTF. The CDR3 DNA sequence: TGTGCCAGCAGTGAAGTCCGGGACAGGGCTGGGGGGGCCAACGTCCTGACTTTC.

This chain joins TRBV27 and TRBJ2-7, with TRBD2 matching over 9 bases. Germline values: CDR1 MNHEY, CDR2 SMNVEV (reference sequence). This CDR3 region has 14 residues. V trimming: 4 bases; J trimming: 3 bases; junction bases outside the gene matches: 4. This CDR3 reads CASSWTSEGYEQYF. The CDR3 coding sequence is TGTGCCAGCAGTTGGACTAGCGAAGGCTACGAGCAGTACTTC.

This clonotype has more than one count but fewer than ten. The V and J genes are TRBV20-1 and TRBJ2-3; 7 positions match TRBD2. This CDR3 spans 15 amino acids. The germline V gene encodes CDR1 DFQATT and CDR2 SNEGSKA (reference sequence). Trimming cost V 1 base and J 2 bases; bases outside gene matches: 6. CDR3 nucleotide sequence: TGCAGTGCTAGAGGGGCTAGCGGTTACACAGATACGCAGTATTTT. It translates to CSARGASGYTDTQYF.

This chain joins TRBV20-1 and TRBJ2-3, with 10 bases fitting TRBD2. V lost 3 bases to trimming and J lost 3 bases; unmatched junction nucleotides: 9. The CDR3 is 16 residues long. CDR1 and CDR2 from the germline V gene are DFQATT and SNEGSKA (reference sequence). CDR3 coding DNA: TGCAGTGCTAGTCCTCTAGCGGGAGATGCAACAGATACGCAGTATTTT. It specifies CSASPLAGDATDTQYF.

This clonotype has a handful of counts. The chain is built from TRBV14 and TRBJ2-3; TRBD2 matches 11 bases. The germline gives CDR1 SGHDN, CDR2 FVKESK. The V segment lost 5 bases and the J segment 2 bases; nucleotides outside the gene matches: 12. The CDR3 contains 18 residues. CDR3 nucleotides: TGTGCCAGCAGCTCACTAGCGGGAGAGACTCCTAACACAGATACGCAGTATTTT. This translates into CASSSLAGETPNTDTQYF.

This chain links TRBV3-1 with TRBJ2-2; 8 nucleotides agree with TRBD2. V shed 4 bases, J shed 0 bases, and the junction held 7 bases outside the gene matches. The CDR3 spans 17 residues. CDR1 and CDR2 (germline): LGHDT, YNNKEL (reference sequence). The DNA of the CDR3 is TGTGCCAGCAGCCGCCGGCTAGCGGGCTCGAACACCGGGGAGCTGTTTTTT. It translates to CASSRRLAGSNTGELFF.

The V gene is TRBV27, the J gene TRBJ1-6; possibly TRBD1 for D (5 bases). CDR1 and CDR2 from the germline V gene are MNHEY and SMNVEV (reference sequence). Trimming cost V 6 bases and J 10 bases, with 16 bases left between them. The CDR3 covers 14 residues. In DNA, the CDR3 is TGTGCCAGCAGGTCAGGGACCTCAGGGTCACCCCTCCACTTT. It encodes CASRSGTSGSPLHF.

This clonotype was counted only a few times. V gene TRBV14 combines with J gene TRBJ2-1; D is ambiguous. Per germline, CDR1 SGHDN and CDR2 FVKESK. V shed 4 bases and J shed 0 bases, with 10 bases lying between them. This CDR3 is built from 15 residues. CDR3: CASSPDLPSYNEQFF. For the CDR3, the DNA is TGTGCCAGCAGCCCCGACTTACCCTCCTACAATGAGCAGTTCTTC.

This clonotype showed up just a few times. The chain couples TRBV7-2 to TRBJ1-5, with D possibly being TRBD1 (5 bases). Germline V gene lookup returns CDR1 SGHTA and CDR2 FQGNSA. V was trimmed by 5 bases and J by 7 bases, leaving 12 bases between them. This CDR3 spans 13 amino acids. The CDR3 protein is CASSEATGQPQHF. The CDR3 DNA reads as TGTGCCAGCAGCGAAGCTACAGGACAGCCCCAGCATTTT. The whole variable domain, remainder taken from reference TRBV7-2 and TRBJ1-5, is GAGVSQSPSNKVTEKGKDVELRCDPISGHTALYWYRQSLGQGLEFLIYFQGNSAPDKSGLPSDRFSAERTGGSVSTLTIQRTQQEDSAVYLCASSEATGQPQHFGDGTRLSIL.

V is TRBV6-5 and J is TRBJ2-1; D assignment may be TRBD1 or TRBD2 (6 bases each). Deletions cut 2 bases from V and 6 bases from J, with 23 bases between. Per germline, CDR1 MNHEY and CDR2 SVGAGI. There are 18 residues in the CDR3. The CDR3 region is CASSYDNWRDTDLNEQFF. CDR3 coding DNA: TGTGCCAGCAGTTACGATAATTGGCGGGACACTGACCTCAATGAGCAGTTCTTC.

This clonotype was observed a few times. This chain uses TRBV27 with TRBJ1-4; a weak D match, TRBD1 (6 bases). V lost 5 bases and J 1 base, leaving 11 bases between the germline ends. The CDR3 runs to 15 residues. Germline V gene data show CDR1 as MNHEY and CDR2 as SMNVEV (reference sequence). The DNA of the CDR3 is TGTGCCAGCAGTGCAGAGGGGGTAACTAATGAAAAACTGTTTTTT. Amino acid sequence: CASSAEGVTNEKLFF.

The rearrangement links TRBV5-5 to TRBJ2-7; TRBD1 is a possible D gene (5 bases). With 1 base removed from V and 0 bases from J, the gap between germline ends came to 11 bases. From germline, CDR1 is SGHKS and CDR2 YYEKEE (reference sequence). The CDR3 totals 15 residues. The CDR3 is CASSLWGPSSYEQYF. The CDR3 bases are TGTGCCAGCAGCTTGTGGGGCCCTAGCTCCTACGAGCAGTACTTC.

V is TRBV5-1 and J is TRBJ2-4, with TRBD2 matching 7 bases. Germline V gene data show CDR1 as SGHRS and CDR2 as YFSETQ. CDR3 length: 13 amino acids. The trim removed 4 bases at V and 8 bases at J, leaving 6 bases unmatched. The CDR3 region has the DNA TGCGCCAGCAGCCCAGGGACTATTTACATTCAGTACTTC. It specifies CASSPGTIYIQYF.

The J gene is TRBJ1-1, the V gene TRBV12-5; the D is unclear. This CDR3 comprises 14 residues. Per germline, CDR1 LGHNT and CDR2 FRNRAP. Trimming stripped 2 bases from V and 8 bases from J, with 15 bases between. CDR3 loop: CASGLIVEGSEAFF. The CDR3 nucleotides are TGTGCTAGTGGTTTGATCGTCGAGGGATCAGAAGCTTTCTTT.

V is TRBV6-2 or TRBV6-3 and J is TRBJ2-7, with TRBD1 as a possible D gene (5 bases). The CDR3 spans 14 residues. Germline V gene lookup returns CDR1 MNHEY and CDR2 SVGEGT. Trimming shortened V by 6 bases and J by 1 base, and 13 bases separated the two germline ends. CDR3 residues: CASRRTLGSYEQYF. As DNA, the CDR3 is TGTGCCAGCAGGCGGACATTGGGGTCCTACGAGCAGTACTTC.

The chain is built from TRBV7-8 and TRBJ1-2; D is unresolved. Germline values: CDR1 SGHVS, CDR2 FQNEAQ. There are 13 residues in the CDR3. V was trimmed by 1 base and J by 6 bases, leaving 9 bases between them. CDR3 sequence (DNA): TGTGCCAGCAGCTTAGGACCAGGCAATGGCTACACCTTC. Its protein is CASSLGPGNGYTF.

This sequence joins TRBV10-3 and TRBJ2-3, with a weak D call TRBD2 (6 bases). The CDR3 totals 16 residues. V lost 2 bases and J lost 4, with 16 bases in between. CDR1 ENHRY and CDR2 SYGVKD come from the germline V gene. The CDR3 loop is CAISERLAEPADTQYF. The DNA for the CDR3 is TGTGCCATCAGTGAGAGGTTAGCGGAGCCCGCAGATACGCAGTATTTT.

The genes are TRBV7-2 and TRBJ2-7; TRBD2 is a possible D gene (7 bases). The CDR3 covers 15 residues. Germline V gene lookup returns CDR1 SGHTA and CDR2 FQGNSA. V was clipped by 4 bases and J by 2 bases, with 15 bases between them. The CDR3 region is CASSSRGGGPYEQYF. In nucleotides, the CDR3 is TGTGCCAGCAGCTCTAGAGGGGGGGGTCCCTACGAGCAGTACTTC.